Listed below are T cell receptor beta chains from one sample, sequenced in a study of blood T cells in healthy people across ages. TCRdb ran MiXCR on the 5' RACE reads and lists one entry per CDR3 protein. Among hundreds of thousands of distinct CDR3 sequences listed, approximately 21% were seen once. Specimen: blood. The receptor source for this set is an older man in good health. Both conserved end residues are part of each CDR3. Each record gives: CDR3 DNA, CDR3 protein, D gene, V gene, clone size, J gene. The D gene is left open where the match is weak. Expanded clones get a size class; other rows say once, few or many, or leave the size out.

TGTGCCAGCAGTTTTGCGCCTGCCGAGCAGTACTTC | CASSFAPAEQYF | - | TRBV12-3/TRBV12-4 | few | TRBJ2-7
TGCAGCGTTGAAGGGACTAGCGGGAGGACAGATACGCAGTATTTT | CSVEGTSGRTDTQYF | TRBD2 | TRBV29-1 | few | TRBJ2-3
TGTGCCAGCAGCCGTACAGGCATTGCAACTAATGAAAAACTGTTTTTT | CASSRTGIATNEKLFF | - | TRBV7-6 | few | TRBJ1-4
TGTGCCAGCAATCCAGAATTGAATGAAAAACTGTTTTTT | CASNPELNEKLFF | - | TRBV2 | - | TRBJ1-4
TGTGCCAGCAGTTACTCGATAGGGCCACCTGAGTTGTATGGCTACACCTTC | CASSYSIGPPELYGYTF | - | TRBV6-5 | - | TRBJ1-2
TGTGCCAGCAGCCCTTTATCGGGGAGACTAGCGGGATACGAGCAGTACTTC | CASSPLSGRLAGYEQYF | TRBD2 | TRBV11-2 | - | TRBJ2-7
TGTGCCGGCAGCGTGGGACTAGCGGGAGACTCCTACGAGCAGTACTTC | CAGSVGLAGDSYEQYF | TRBD2 | TRBV7-8 | few | TRBJ2-7
TGCGCCAGCAGCTCACCACCGGACAGGCCGAGGGAGACCCAGTACTTC | CASSSPPDRPRETQYF | TRBD1 | TRBV5-1 | - | TRBJ2-5
TGCGCCAGCAGCCAAGGGGCACGGGTTTACACCATATATTTT | CASSQGARVYTIYF | - | TRBV4-1 | - | TRBJ1-3
TGTGCCAGCAGTATAATGAGGGGCCCCTACGAGCAGTACTTC | CASSIMRGPYEQYF | - | TRBV6-6 | - | TRBJ2-7
TGTGCCAGCAGTTACTCAGCCGACAGCCAAGAGACCCAGTACTTC | CASSYSADSQETQYF | - | TRBV6-6 | - | TRBJ2-5
TGTGCCAGCAGCCGCTCCTATAGCAATGAGCAGTTCTTC | CASSRSYSNEQFF | - | TRBV9 | few | TRBJ2-1
TGTGCCAGCAGTGGGGACACTGAAGCTTTCTTT | CASSGDTEAFF | - | TRBV2 | - | TRBJ1-1
TGTGCCAGCAGCAGGACTAGCGTCGGGACCCAGTACTTC | CASSRTSVGTQYF | TRBD2 | TRBV28 | - | TRBJ2-5
TGTGCCAGCAGTCAGGTCGGGACAGGCTATACCTACGAGCAGTACTTC | CASSQVGTGYTYEQYF | TRBD1 | TRBV7-2 | few | TRBJ2-7
TGCAGCGTTCACAGGGGAGTCTCAGATACGCAGTATTTT | CSVHRGVSDTQYF | TRBD1 | TRBV29-1 | few | TRBJ2-3
TGCGCCAGCAGCGCGGGACCAGACCAGACCCAGTACTTC | CASSAGPDQTQYF | - | TRBV5-1 | - | TRBJ2-5
TGCGCCAGCAGTCAGGGGACCGGAAACGCCATATATTTT | CASSQGTGNAIYF | - | TRBV5-1 | few | TRBJ1-3
TGTGCCTGGAGTGTATCGTACTACGAGCAGTACTTC | CAWSVSYYEQYF | - | TRBV30 | - | TRBJ2-7
TGCAGCGTTGGTATAGGACAGGGGACACATGAGCAGTTCTTC | CSVGIGQGTHEQFF | TRBD1 | TRBV29-1 | many | TRBJ2-1
TGCAGTGCTCCTCGACAGGGGGAGGACGAGCAGTACTTC | CSAPRQGEDEQYF | TRBD1 | TRBV20-1 | - | TRBJ2-7
TGTGCCAGCAGTTTGGGTTTTGAGCAGTTCTTC | CASSLGFEQFF | - | TRBV28 | few | TRBJ2-1
TGTGCCACCAGTGATTTCGGGAGGACAGGGACCACCGGGGAGCTGTTTTTT | CATSDFGRTGTTGELFF | - | TRBV24-1 | - | TRBJ2-2
TGTGCCAGCAGCGCCACCGGGACTAGCGGGAGGTATGAGCAGTACTTC | CASSATGTSGRYEQYF | TRBD2 | TRBV7-2 | - | TRBJ2-7
TGCAGTGCTAGAGATCAGCGGGAGGCCCAAGAGACCCAGTACTTC | CSARDQREAQETQYF | TRBD2 | TRBV20-1 | - | TRBJ2-5
TGCAGTGCTAAATGGGGGAGCGGCCAAGAGACCCAGTACTTC | CSAKWGSGQETQYF | - | TRBV20-1 | few | TRBJ2-5
TGCAGTGCCCCGGGACTAGCGGGAAGCGGTGTTCAAGATACGCAGTATTTT | CSAPGLAGSGVQDTQYF | TRBD2 | TRBV20-1 | few | TRBJ2-3
TGTGCCAGCAGCTCTCCCGGGACAGGTTACAATGAGCAGTTCTTC | CASSSPGTGYNEQFF | TRBD1 | TRBV7-3 | few | TRBJ2-1
TGCAGCGTTGAAGATAGGGAGCGGATCAACACAGATACGCAGTATTTT | CSVEDRERINTDTQYF | - | TRBV29-1 | few | TRBJ2-3
TGTGCCAGCAGCCCCGCCCGCCCAGGGGGCAACACCGGGGAGCTGTTTTTT | CASSPARPGGNTGELFF | - | TRBV21-1 | few | TRBJ2-2
TGTGCCAGCAGCCAAGTGGTCGGACTAACCACCTACAATGAGCAGTTCTTC | CASSQVVGLTTYNEQFF | - | TRBV14 | - | TRBJ2-1
TGTGCCAGCCTGACTAGGAGCACAGATACGCAGTATTTT | CASLTRSTDTQYF | - | TRBV12-3/TRBV12-4 | - | TRBJ2-3
TGTGCCACCAGTGATTTCAGGGACGGGCAGTACTTC | CATSDFRDGQYF | - | TRBV24-1 | few | TRBJ2-7
TGTGCCAGCAGCCAAACAGGGATGAACACTGAAGCTTTCTTT | CASSQTGMNTEAFF | - | TRBV12-3/TRBV12-4 | few | TRBJ1-1
TGTGCCACACGGACCGCGGCGTCCGAGCAGTACTTC | CATRTAASEQYF | - | TRBV6-6 | few | TRBJ2-7
TGTGCCAGCAGTTCGACAGGTGCCCTGGAGCAGCACTTC | CASSSTGALEQHF | - | TRBV12-3/TRBV12-4 | few | TRBJ2-5
TGTGCCAGCAGCCGCGGGACAGGCTCCTACAATGAGCAGTTCTTC | CASSRGTGSYNEQFF | TRBD1 | TRBV7-3 | few | TRBJ2-1
TGCAGTGCTATCATAGCTGGCGGACCCAATCAGCCCCAGCATTTT | CSAIIAGGPNQPQHF | - | TRBV20-1 | - | TRBJ1-5
TGTGCCAGCAGCCAAGAGATGACAACAACTAATGAAAAACTGTTTTTT | CASSQEMTTTNEKLFF | - | TRBV4-2 | few | TRBJ1-4
TGTGCCAGCAGCTGGCTAGCGGCTAATGAGCAGTTCTTC | CASSWLAANEQFF | TRBD2 | TRBV12-3/TRBV12-4 | few | TRBJ2-1
TGCAGTGCTAGAGAGGATAGCGGGGTGCTTTACGAGCAGTACTTC | CSAREDSGVLYEQYF | TRBD2 | TRBV20-1 | few | TRBJ2-7